These T cell receptor beta chains were read from a single sample in a study of cytomegalovirus exposure and HLA in healthy donors. Some clones are missing from TCRdb's copy, which holds only in-frame ones; the method was immunoSEQ multiplex PCR. This sample yields 90,000 to 120,000 clones, of which approximately 73% are seen a single time; roughly 8.2% belongs to the top ten. Sequencing was performed on PBMCs. These receptors all stem from a man aged 25 to 40 in good health and CMV-seronegative. Both conserved end residues are part of each CDR3. Each record gives: V gene, J gene, D gene, clone size, CDR3 DNA, CDR3 protein. D genes are given only for firm matches. Not all rows give a size; the values are once, few, many and, for expanded clones, a class.

V gene: TRBV6-5
J gene: TRBJ1-1
D gene: TRBD1
clone size: -
CDR3 DNA: TGTGCCAGCAGCGGGACAGGGGAAAAAGGAGGTGAAGCTTTCTTT
CDR3 protein: CASSGTGEKGGEAFF

V gene: TRBV18
J gene: TRBJ2-1
D gene: TRBD2
clone size: -
CDR3 DNA: TGTGCCAGCTCACTGATAGCGGGAGGAACCCACAATGAGCAGTTCTTC
CDR3 protein: CASSLIAGGTHNEQFF

V gene: TRBV10-3
J gene: TRBJ2-2
D gene: TRBD1
clone size: -
CDR3 DNA: TGTGCCATCAGTGATGGGACAGTCAACACCGGGGAGCTGTTTTTT
CDR3 protein: CAISDGTVNTGELFF

V gene: TRBV27
J gene: TRBJ2-7
D gene: TRBD2
clone size: once
CDR3 DNA: TGTGCCAGCAGTTTCAGTGCGGGAGGGAGCTCCTACGAGCAGTACTTC
CDR3 protein: CASSFSAGGSSYEQYF

V gene: TRBV27
J gene: TRBJ2-5
D gene: TRBD1
clone size: -
CDR3 DNA: TGTGCCAGCAGAGACTCGACAGGGGGCGAAGGGGAGACCCAGTACTTC
CDR3 protein: CASRDSTGGEGETQYF

V gene: TRBV9
J gene: TRBJ1-6
D gene: -
clone size: -
CDR3 DNA: TGTGCCAGCAGCGGGGATGGGGCATCACCCCTCCACTTT
CDR3 protein: CASSGDGASPLHF

V gene: TRBV5-1
J gene: TRBJ1-1
D gene: -
clone size: -
CDR3 DNA: TGCGCCAGCAGCCCCAATACAGTGAACACTGAAGCTTTCTTT
CDR3 protein: CASSPNTVNTEAFF

V gene: TRBV4-1
J gene: TRBJ2-7
D gene: -
clone size: -
CDR3 DNA: TGCGCCAGCAGCCAAGTTGGGCAGACCTACGAGCAGTACTTC
CDR3 protein: CASSQVGQTYEQYF

V gene: TRBV2
J gene: TRBJ2-7
D gene: -
clone size: -
CDR3 DNA: TGTGCCAGCAGTGTCCCGGAGAGCGGTAGCAGCTCCTACGAGCAGTACTTC
CDR3 protein: CASSVPESGSSSYEQYF

V gene: TRBV6-1
J gene: TRBJ1-5
D gene: -
clone size: -
CDR3 DNA: TGTGCCAGCAGTGAATTGGCACAGGGAAACAATCAGCCCCAGCATTTT
CDR3 protein: CASSELAQGNNQPQHF

V gene: TRBV2
J gene: TRBJ2-7
D gene: TRBD2
clone size: -
CDR3 DNA: TGTGCCAGCAGCGGACTAGCGGGCTCCTACGAGCAGTACTTC
CDR3 protein: CASSGLAGSYEQYF

V gene: TRBV5-4
J gene: TRBJ2-7
D gene: TRBD1
clone size: once
CDR3 DNA: TGTGCCAGCAGCCGACGGGACAGGGCCTACGAGCAGTACTTC
CDR3 protein: CASSRRDRAYEQYF

V gene: TRBV4-2
J gene: TRBJ2-3
D gene: -
clone size: -
CDR3 DNA: TGTGCCAGCAGCCAAGTAAGGGGTTCTAGCACAGATACGCAGTATTTT
CDR3 protein: CASSQVRGSSTDTQYF

V gene: TRBV9
J gene: TRBJ1-2
D gene: -
clone size: -
CDR3 DNA: TGTGCCAGCAGCGTAGAAGGGGATGGCTACACCTTC
CDR3 protein: CASSVEGDGYTF

V gene: TRBV5-1
J gene: TRBJ2-2
D gene: TRBD2
clone size: -
CDR3 DNA: TGCGCCAGCAGCTTGACTGGGAGGGTCACCGGGGAGCTGTTTTTT
CDR3 protein: CASSLTGRVTGELFF

V gene: TRBV7-9
J gene: TRBJ1-1
D gene: -
clone size: once
CDR3 DNA: TGTTCCAGCAGCTTGTCCGTCACTGAAGCTTTCTTT
CDR3 protein: CSSSLSVTEAFF

V gene: TRBV10-1
J gene: TRBJ1-1
D gene: -
clone size: -
CDR3 DNA: TGCGCCAGCAGTAGTGGAACGGGCGGAGGGATGAACACTGAAGCTTTCTTT
CDR3 protein: CASSSGTGGGMNTEAFF

V gene: TRBV28
J gene: TRBJ1-1
D gene: TRBD1
clone size: once
CDR3 DNA: TGTGCCAGCAGTTTCAGGACAGGGTCGTCTGAAGCTTTCTTT
CDR3 protein: CASSFRTGSSEAFF

V gene: TRBV7-8
J gene: TRBJ2-2
D gene: TRBD1
clone size: -
CDR3 DNA: TGTGCCAGCAGCGCAAGGGTAGACAGGGTGAACACCGGGGAGCTGTTTTTT
CDR3 protein: CASSARVDRVNTGELFF

V gene: TRBV12-5
J gene: TRBJ1-2
D gene: TRBD1
clone size: few
CDR3 DNA: TGTGCTAGTGGTTTGGTTCGCCGGGACAGGGGTCCCTCTAACTATGGCCACACCTTC
CDR3 protein: CASGLVRRDRGPSNYGHTF

V gene: TRBV7-9
J gene: TRBJ1-1
D gene: -
clone size: -
CDR3 DNA: TGTGCCAGCAGCTTAGGCAGTTCGGCTTTCTTT
CDR3 protein: CASSLGSSAFF

V gene: TRBV6-5
J gene: TRBJ2-1
D gene: TRBD1
clone size: -
CDR3 DNA: TGTGCCAGTGGACAGGGTGGGAGCTCCTACAATGAGCAGTTCTTC
CDR3 protein: CASGQGGSSYNEQFF

V gene: TRBV9
J gene: TRBJ2-5
D gene: -
clone size: -
CDR3 DNA: TGTGCCAGCAGTGAGGATGGGTCTCATCAAGAGACCCAGTACTTC
CDR3 protein: CASSEDGSHQETQYF

V gene: TRBV6-5
J gene: TRBJ2-7
D gene: TRBD2
clone size: few
CDR3 DNA: TGTGCCAGCAGTACGGGGGGATACGAGCAGTACTTC
CDR3 protein: CASSTGGYEQYF

V gene: TRBV5-6
J gene: TRBJ2-5
D gene: -
clone size: few
CDR3 DNA: TGTGCCAGCAGCTTGGGGGGAGGACAAGAGACCCAGTACTTC
CDR3 protein: CASSLGGGQETQYF

V gene: TRBV7-8
J gene: TRBJ1-1
D gene: -
clone size: -
CDR3 DNA: TGTGCCAGCAGCCACAGTAGGACAGTTATTATGAACACTGAAGCTTTCTTT
CDR3 protein: CASSHSRTVIMNTEAFF